This is a list of T cell receptor beta chains from one sample in a study of OX40 agonist ivuxolimab in advanced cancers. Here immunoSEQ multiplex PCR was the method, and the copy in TCRdb shows in-frame clones only, minus some. This sample has under 85,000 clones, with about 85% found just once. This specimen was CD4+ or CD8+ T cells sorted from blood, taken in a trial of the OX40 agonist ivuxolimab. These receptors were taken from an adult with an advanced solid tumor such as melanoma, head and neck, liver or kidney cancer. The CDR3 runs from the conserved cysteine through the conserved F or W. The D gene is left open where the match is weak. Clone size is stated in some rows and not others, as once, few, many or a class when expanded.

TRBJ1-3	.	.	TRBV5-4	CASSSGVSGNTIYF	TGTGCCAGCAGCTCGGGCGTCTCTGGAAACACCATATATTTT
TRBJ1-2	.	.	TRBV9	CASSVGGSYGYTF	TGTGCCAGCAGCGTAGGGGGTTCCTATGGCTACACCTTC
TRBJ2-1	.	.	TRBV14	CASSLSALAYNEQFF	TGTGCCAGCAGCCTTTCAGCTCTTGCCTACAATGAGCAGTTCTTC
TRBJ1-2	TRBD1	.	TRBV7-9	CASSFSDRLGYTF	TGTGCCAGCAGCTTCTCGGACAGGCTTGGCTACACCTTC
TRBJ2-2	.	.	TRBV4-2	CASSLARAPNTGELFF	TGTGCCAGCAGCTTGGCCAGGGCTCCGAACACCGGGGAGCTGTTTTTT
TRBJ2-2	TRBD1	.	TRBV30	CAWRGQRTGELFF	TGTGCCTGGAGGGGACAGCGCACCGGGGAGCTGTTTTTT
TRBJ2-1	TRBD2	.	TRBV6-4	CASSVSGSLSEQFF	TGTGCCAGCAGTGTTAGCGGGAGTTTGAGTGAGCAGTTCTTC
TRBJ2-4	TRBD2	once	TRBV15	CATSRRLLAGGLNIQYF	TGTGCCACCAGCCGCCGTTTACTAGCGGGGGGGCTTAACATTCAGTACTTC
TRBJ1-2	.	.	TRBV28	CASKDEWGGYTF	TGTGCCAGCAAAGATGAGTGGGGTGGCTACACCTTC
TRBJ2-1	TRBD2	.	TRBV7-9	CASSPRGGQDYNEQFF	TGTGCCAGCAGCCCGCGGGGGGGGCAGGATTACAATGAGCAGTTCTTC
TRBJ1-2	.	.	TRBV7-3	CASSFYSRDGYTF	TGTGCCAGCAGCTTTTATTCACGGGATGGCTACACCTTC
TRBJ2-5	TRBD2	.	TRBV5-1	CASSERGSGGRTQYF	TGCGCCAGCTCGGAAAGGGGGAGCGGGGGTAGGACCCAGTACTTC
TRBJ2-5	TRBD1	once	TRBV7-7	CASSLGQGAGETQYF	TGTGCCAGCAGCTTGGGACAGGGGGCTGGAGAGACCCAGTACTTC
TRBJ2-3	TRBD1	.	TRBV27	CASSFRGLRQGKVRDTQYF	TGTGCCAGCAGTTTTCGGGGCCTTAGACAGGGTAAAGTTCGAGATACGCAGTATTTT
TRBJ2-7	.	.	TRBV2	CAGGTDSSYEQYF	TGTGCCGGAGGGACAGATAGCTCCTACGAGCAGTACTTC
TRBJ2-1	.	.	TRBV2	CASSEGGNEQFF	TGTGCCAGCAGCGAGGGCGGTAATGAGCAGTTCTTC
TRBJ2-1	.	.	TRBV6-1	CASSVALYMFF	TGTGCCAGCAGTGTAGCACTCTACATGTTCTTC
TRBJ2-3	TRBD2	.	TRBV11-2	CASSDVPGGRGDTQYF	TGTGCCAGCAGCGACGTGCCGGGGGGGCGAGGAGATACGCAGTATTTT
TRBJ1-4	TRBD1	.	TRBV28	CASRRSGTDIEKLFF	TGTGCCAGCAGGAGGTCCGGGACAGATATCGAAAAACTGTTTTTT
TRBJ2-7	.	.	TRBV4-3	CASSQVGGAYEQYF	TGCGCCAGCAGCCAAGTCGGGGGAGCCTACGAGCAGTACTTC
TRBJ1-1	TRBD1	.	TRBV6-4	CASTGQVNTEAFF	TGTGCCAGTACTGGACAGGTGAACACTGAAGCTTTCTTT